A selection of T cell receptor beta chains follows, all from one sample in a study of blood T cell repertoires in COVID-19. The data were produced by immunoSEQ multiplex PCR, yet TCRdb's version contains in-frame clones alone and is incomplete. The table has some 170,000 clones, around 84% seen once. The sequenced material came from peripheral blood. These receptors came from a woman of 80 years or more with acute or convalescent COVID-19. The CDR3 runs from the conserved cysteine through the conserved F or W. A D gene is named only where the DNA matches it firmly. Clone size is given for some rows only: seen once, a few or many times, or a class if the clone is expanded.

d_gene: TRBD2
abundance: NA
v_gene: TRBV28
j_gene: TRBJ2-7
CDR3aa: CASSFRSGGGSSYEQYF
CDR3nt: TGTGCCAGCAGTTTTCGCTCGGGGGGGGGCAGCTCCTACGAGCAGTACTTC

d_gene: NA
abundance: NA
v_gene: TRBV2
j_gene: TRBJ2-5
CDR3aa: CASGGLVGETQYF
CDR3nt: TGTGCCAGCGGGGGGTTAGTAGGGGAGACCCAGTACTTC

d_gene: NA
abundance: once
v_gene: TRBV5-4
j_gene: TRBJ2-7
CDR3aa: CASSLPTSYEQYF
CDR3nt: TGTGCCAGCAGCCTGCCTACCTCCTACGAGCAGTACTTC

d_gene: NA
abundance: NA
v_gene: TRBV6-4
j_gene: TRBJ1-4
CDR3aa: CASRTGTPATNEKLFF
CDR3nt: TGTGCCAGCAGAACCGGGACACCAGCAACTAATGAAAAACTGTTTTTT

d_gene: NA
abundance: NA
v_gene: TRBV25-1
j_gene: TRBJ1-5
CDR3aa: CASRKAGSHQPQHF
CDR3nt: TGTGCCAGCAGGAAGGCGGGGTCCCATCAGCCCCAGCATTTT

d_gene: NA
abundance: NA
v_gene: TRBV5-1
j_gene: TRBJ2-5
CDR3aa: CASSLNRPTQETQYF
CDR3nt: TGCGCCAGCAGCTTGAACAGGCCGACCCAAGAGACCCAGTACTTC

d_gene: NA
abundance: NA
v_gene: TRBV7-9
j_gene: TRBJ2-3
CDR3aa: CASSSRGADTQYF
CDR3nt: TGTGCCAGCAGCTCCAGGGGGGCAGATACGCAGTATTTT

d_gene: NA
abundance: NA
v_gene: TRBV4-3
j_gene: TRBJ1-2
CDR3aa: CASSQARRYGGYTF
CDR3nt: TGCGCCAGCAGCCAGGCCAGGAGGTACGGGGGCTACACCTTC

d_gene: NA
abundance: NA
v_gene: TRBV7-6
j_gene: TRBJ2-7
CDR3aa: CASSPTTELYEQYF
CDR3nt: TGTGCCAGCAGCCCAACGACAGAGCTTTACGAGCAGTACTTC

d_gene: TRBD1
abundance: few
v_gene: TRBV5-6
j_gene: TRBJ2-7
CDR3aa: CASSSGQGRYEQYF
CDR3nt: TGTGCCAGCAGCTCGGGACAGGGCCGCTACGAGCAGTACTTC

d_gene: NA
abundance: NA
v_gene: TRBV5-4
j_gene: TRBJ2-7
CDR3aa: CASSLDYWDEQYF
CDR3nt: TGTGCCAGCAGCCTGGACTATTGGGACGAGCAGTACTTC

d_gene: TRBD1
abundance: NA
v_gene: TRBV28
j_gene: TRBJ1-1
CDR3aa: CASSPILRGESTEAFF
CDR3nt: TGTGCCAGCAGTCCTATTCTCAGGGGGGAATCCACTGAAGCTTTCTTT

d_gene: NA
abundance: NA
v_gene: TRBV21-1
j_gene: TRBJ2-3
CDR3aa: CASSKKRRTDTQYF
CDR3nt: TGTGCCAGCAGCAAAAAACGGAGGACAGATACGCAGTATTTT

d_gene: NA
abundance: NA
v_gene: TRBV10-3
j_gene: TRBJ1-1
CDR3aa: CAINPGGTGTEAFF
CDR3nt: TGTGCCATCAACCCGGGAGGGACGGGCACTGAAGCTTTCTTT

d_gene: TRBD1
abundance: NA
v_gene: TRBV2
j_gene: TRBJ1-6
CDR3aa: CACNTGTGRTPLHF
CDR3nt: TGTGCCTGTAACACTGGGACAGGGAGGACACCCCTCCACTTT

d_gene: TRBD2
abundance: NA
v_gene: TRBV16
j_gene: TRBJ2-1
CDR3aa: CASSKPSGLDEQFF
CDR3nt: TGTGCCAGCAGCAAACCTAGCGGACTCGATGAGCAGTTCTTC

d_gene: TRBD1
abundance: NA
v_gene: TRBV3-1/TRBV3-2
j_gene: TRBJ1-2
CDR3aa: CASSQDLQGGLYGYTF
CDR3nt: TGTGCCAGCAGCCAAGACTTACAGGGGGGCCTCTATGGCTACACCTTC

d_gene: NA
abundance: few
v_gene: TRBV3-1/TRBV3-2
j_gene: TRBJ1-2
CDR3aa: CASSQDRQGIYGYTF
CDR3nt: TGTGCCAGCAGCCAAGATCGGCAGGGTATCTATGGCTACACCTTC

d_gene: NA
abundance: NA
v_gene: TRBV6-5
j_gene: TRBJ2-5
CDR3aa: CASSYSGGYQETQYF
CDR3nt: TGTGCCAGCAGTTACTCGGGAGGCTACCAAGAGACCCAGTACTTC

d_gene: TRBD1
abundance: NA
v_gene: TRBV19
j_gene: TRBJ2-7
CDR3aa: CASSPQPGQRSYEQYF
CDR3nt: TGTGCCAGTAGTCCCCAACCGGGACAGAGGTCGTACGAGCAGTACTTC

d_gene: NA
abundance: NA
v_gene: TRBV12-5
j_gene: TRBJ2-3
CDR3aa: CASARGLDTDTQYF
CDR3nt: TGTGCTAGTGCTAGAGGCTTAGACACAGATACGCAGTATTTT

d_gene: NA
abundance: NA
v_gene: TRBV9
j_gene: TRBJ1-6
CDR3aa: CASSVAGSSYNSPLHF
CDR3nt: TGTGCCAGCAGCGTAGCGGGGAGCTCCTATAATTCACCCCTCCACTTT

d_gene: TRBD1
abundance: NA
v_gene: TRBV18
j_gene: TRBJ2-1
CDR3aa: CASSPKPGQYYNEQFF
CDR3nt: TGTGCCAGCTCACCCAAGCCGGGACAGTACTACAATGAGCAGTTCTTC

d_gene: NA
abundance: NA
v_gene: TRBV29-1
j_gene: TRBJ1-4
CDR3aa: CSVEGVPGEKLFF
CDR3nt: TGCAGCGTTGAAGGGGTCCCGGGGGAAAAACTGTTTTTT

d_gene: TRBD1
abundance: few
v_gene: TRBV7-9
j_gene: TRBJ1-1
CDR3aa: CASSFLSGGINTEAFF
CDR3nt: TGTGCCAGCAGCTTTTTGTCAGGGGGCATTAACACTGAAGCTTTCTTT

d_gene: TRBD2
abundance: NA
v_gene: TRBV28
j_gene: TRBJ2-5
CDR3aa: CASFASGRLQETQYF
CDR3nt: TGTGCCAGCTTTGCTAGCGGGAGGTTACAAGAGACCCAGTACTTC